The 27 T cell receptor beta chains below all came from one sample that was sequenced in a study of T cell responses to AZD1222 COVID-19 vaccine. Clones were read by immunoSEQ multiplex PCR, and TCRdb kept only the in-frame ones, dropping some. The sample holds approximately 110,000 clones, around 86% seen once. The input for sequencing was peripheral blood, taken on day 0 of AZD1222 vaccination. The receptors were sampled from an adult in good health.

Points on this clone: The sample carries other DNA sequences with the same CDR3. The chain joins TRBV12-3 or TRBV12-4 to TRBJ1-2; D gene uncertain. Trimming took off 5 bases at V and 4 bases at J, with 5 bases between the two ends. The CDR3 runs 11 residues. DNA for the CDR3: TGTGCCAGCAGTCTTGGCTATGGCTACACCTTC. Its translation: CASSLGYGYTF.

This chain uses TRBV2 with TRBJ1-3; D unresolved. V dropped 7 bases and J dropped 0 bases, with 10 bases sitting between them. Germline assignment: CDR1 SNHLY and CDR2 FYNNEI. This CDR3 spans 14 amino acids. The CDR3 here is CASTGLISGNTIYF. CDR3 DNA sequence: TGTGCCAGCACTGGCCTTATCTCTGGAAACACCATATATTTT. Together with reference TRBV2 and TRBJ1-3, the CDR3 gives the full variable domain: EPEVTQTPSHQVTQMGQEVILRCVPISNHLYFYWYRQILGQKVEFLVSFYNNEISEKSEIFDDQFSVERPDGSNFTLKIRSTKLEDSAMYFCASTGLISGNTIYFGEGSWLTVV.

This chain connects TRBV11-2 to TRBJ2-1, with 7 bases that match TRBD1. This CDR3 has 17 amino acids. The germline V gene has CDR1 SGHAT and CDR2 FQNNGV. With 5 bases clipped from V and 4 bases from J, the junction kept 14 bases outside the gene matches. CDR3 sequence reads: CASSLKTTRQGYNEQFF. The CDR3 DNA follows: TGTGCCAGCAGCCTCAAAACCACCCGACAGGGTTACAATGAGCAGTTCTTC.

The V gene is TRBV5-1, the J gene TRBJ1-2; 12 positions agree with TRBD1. Trimming removed 4 bases from V and 8 bases from J; junction bases left unmatched: 3. Germline lookup yields CDR1 SGHRS and CDR2 YFSETQ. This CDR3 has 13 amino acids. The CDR3 DNA sequence: TGCGCCAGCAGCGCCGGGACAGGGGGCGGCTACACCTTC. Its translation is CASSAGTGGGYTF. Complete variable domain (other parts from reference TRBV5-1 and TRBJ1-2): KAGVTQTPRYLIKTRGQQVTLSCSPISGHRSVSWYQQTPGQGLQFLFEYFSETQRNKGNFPGRFSGRQFSNSRSEMNVSTLELGDSALYLCASSAGTGGGYTFGSGTRLTVV.

This clone appeared a few times. The chain employs TRBV5-4 and TRBJ1-2, with TRBD1 matching 7 bases. Per the germline V gene, CDR1 is SGHNT and CDR2 is YYREEE (reference sequence). The CDR3 is 16 amino acids. With 3 bases clipped from V and 2 bases from J, the junction kept 10 bases outside the gene matches. CDR3 in amino acids: CASSSQTGSQNYGYTF. The CDR3 nucleotides read TGTGCCAGCAGCTCACAGACAGGGTCCCAGAACTATGGCTACACCTTC.

The V call is TRBV6-4, the J call TRBJ2-1; D unclear. V dropped 4 bases and J dropped 9 bases, with 22 bases sitting between them. The CDR3 is 16 residues long. CDR1 and CDR2 from the germline V gene are MRHNA and SNTAGT. Here the CDR3 DNA reads TGTGCCAGCAGTGCCGATAACCGACACAATTGGGCTGAGCAGTTCTTC. It codes for CASSADNRHNWAEQFF.

The chain couples TRBV9 to TRBJ1-6; D remains unclear. This CDR3 is built from 13 residues. Germline lookup yields CDR1 SGDLS and CDR2 YYNGEE. V gave up 0 bases and J gave up 10 bases, with 8 bases separating them. The CDR3 here is CASSVASGSPLHF. DNA for the CDR3: TGTGCCAGCAGCGTAGCTTCGGGCTCACCCCTCCACTTT.

The rearrangement uses TRBV11-3 and TRBJ1-4; 7 bases align to TRBD1. The CDR3 contains 19 residues. Germline loops: CDR1 SGHNT, CDR2 YENEEA. Trimming removed 4 bases from V and 0 bases from J; junction bases left unmatched: 14. CDR3 protein: CASSSQRRTGGPTNEKLFF. CDR3 DNA sequence: TGTGCCAGCAGCTCCCAACGCAGGACAGGAGGGCCAACTAATGAAAAACTGTTTTTT.

The rearrangement uses TRBV6-1 and TRBJ2-3, with D possibly TRBD1 on 5 matching bases. Trimming removed 1 base at V and 3 bases at J, with 8 bases between. The CDR3 consists of 14 residues. Germline V gene sequence: CDR1 MNHNS, CDR2 SASEGT. This CDR3 is CASSEGGGTDTQYF. CDR3 nucleotides: TGTGCCAGCAGTGAAGGGGGCGGTACAGATACGCAGTATTTT.

The chain combines TRBV11-2 with TRBJ2-7, with D perhaps matching TRBD1 (8 bases). The germline CDR1 and CDR2 sequences are SGHAT and FQNNGV. This CDR3 is built from 15 residues. Trimming removed 5 bases at V and 2 bases at J, with 16 bases between. The CDR3 region is CASSTGGGPAYEQYF. The DNA of the CDR3 is TGTGCCAGCAGCACAGGGGGAGGGCCGGCCTACGAGCAGTACTTC.

The chain combines TRBV7-2 with TRBJ2-5; D unclear. Per germline, CDR1 SGHTA and CDR2 FQGNSA. V was clipped by 4 bases and J by 3 bases, with 6 bases between them. CDR3 size: 12 residues. The CDR3 sequence: CASSSTEETQYF. The CDR3 nucleotides read TGTGCCAGCAGCTCGACGGAAGAGACCCAGTACTTC.

The rearrangement links TRBV12-5 to TRBJ1-2; no definite D call. V was cut by 0 bases and J by 4 bases, with 9 bases left in between. CDR3 size: 14 residues. Germline assignment: CDR1 LGHNT and CDR2 FRNRAP. This CDR3 reads CASGLVRLSYGYTF. The CDR3 coding sequence is TGTGCTAGTGGTTTGGTCAGGTTAAGCTATGGCTACACCTTC.

The chain is built from TRBV18 and TRBJ1-5, with 7 bases that match TRBD1. The CDR3 length is 16 residues. Unmatched junction bases numbered 12, after V lost 4 bases and J lost 6 bases. Germline V gene lookup returns CDR1 KGHSH and CDR2 LQKENI. The CDR3 coding sequence is TGTGCCAGCTCACAGGGGTCCACAGGGGACGGTCAGCCCCAGCATTTT. Encoded protein: CASSQGSTGDGQPQHF.

This clone came up once. The chain combines TRBV5-6 with TRBJ2-1; D may be TRBD1 or TRBD2 (5 bases each). This CDR3 is 14 amino acids long. V lost 3 bases and J lost 4, with 11 bases in between. Germline V gene sequence: CDR1 SGHDT, CDR2 YYEEEE. CDR3 DNA: TGTGCCAGCAGCTCAGAGGGACGGTACAATGAGCAGTTCTTC. Translating gives CASSSEGRYNEQFF.

The chain recombines TRBV13 with TRBJ2-5; D gene unclear. This CDR3 is 14 amino acids long. Between the trimmed V and J ends, which lost 1 base and 3 bases, there was a span of 9 bases. Germline CDR1 is PRHDT and CDR2 is FYEKMQ (reference sequence). CDR3 protein: CASSLDNKEETQYF. In DNA form, the CDR3 reads TGTGCCAGCAGCTTAGACAATAAGGAAGAGACCCAGTACTTC.

The V gene is TRBV7-9, the J gene TRBJ1-2; D is unclear. The CDR3 has 14 residues. Germline V CDR1 and CDR2: SEHNR, FQNEAQ (reference sequence). V gave up 4 bases and J gave up 6 bases, with 15 bases separating them. The CDR3 DNA is TGTGCCAGCAGCTCTACGAGCCGTCCCCATGGCTACACCTTC. It translates to CASSSTSRPHGYTF.

The rearrangement joins TRBV19 to TRBJ2-1, with D uncertain. This CDR3 has 15 residues. Germline CDR1 is LNHDA and CDR2 is SQIVND (reference sequence). Trimming shortened V by 7 bases and J by 0 bases, and 13 bases separated the two germline ends. The CDR3 sequence is CASTEIPSSYNEQFF. The CDR3 nucleotides read TGTGCCAGTACCGAAATTCCTAGCTCCTACAATGAGCAGTTCTTC.

The chain couples TRBV10-3 to TRBJ1-4, with D perhaps TRBD1 (6 bases). This CDR3 is 19 amino acids long. Germline CDR1 is ENHRY and CDR2 is SYGVKD. Trimming took off 0 bases at V and 11 bases at J, with 28 bases between the two ends. CDR3 in amino acids: CAISESIPRGPTNEKKLFF. The CDR3 nucleotides are TGTGCCATCAGTGAGTCGATCCCCAGGGGCCCAACTAATGAGAAGAAACTGTTTTTT.

This chain connects TRBV7-9 to TRBJ2-1; D uncertain. This CDR3 has 12 amino acids. The V gene's germline CDR1 is SEHNR and CDR2 FQNEAQ (reference sequence). V lost 3 bases and J lost 8, with 8 bases in between. The CDR3 spells CASSFQVDEQFF. The CDR3 bases are TGTGCCAGCAGCTTCCAGGTGGATGAGCAGTTCTTC.

The sample holds one count of this clone. This chain joins TRBV30 and TRBJ1-1; the D is unclear. There are 13 residues in the CDR3. Germline values: CDR1 GTSNPN, CDR2 SVGIG (reference sequence). Trimming cost V 4 bases and J 1 base, with 10 bases left between them. The CDR3 coding sequence is TGTGCCTGGACCGCAATTGGGAACACTGAAGCTTTCTTT. Translating it yields CAWTAIGNTEAFF.

The chain is built from TRBV6-5 and TRBJ2-7; possible D gene TRBD1, 6 bases. V was trimmed by 7 bases and J by 1 base, leaving 11 bases between them. Germline lookup yields CDR1 MNHEY and CDR2 SVGAGI. This CDR3 has 13 residues. This chain's CDR3 is CASIKTGSYEQYF. The CDR3 DNA sequence: TGTGCCAGCATTAAGACAGGATCCTACGAGCAGTACTTC.

The V call is TRBV4-1, the J call TRBJ2-3, with TRBD2 matching over 9 bases. CDR3 length: 15 amino acids. From germline, CDR1 is MGHRA and CDR2 YSYEKL. Germline trimming cut 1 base from V and 9 bases from J; bases unmatched to any gene: 8. CDR3 in DNA: TGCGCCAGCAGCCAAGGGGGAGCGGGGGGAAGCACGCAGTATTTT. It translates to CASSQGGAGGSTQYF.

V is TRBV6-4 and J is TRBJ1-3; D not resolved. The CDR3 runs 19 residues. From germline, CDR1 is MRHNA and CDR2 SNTAGT. Between the trimmed V and J ends, which lost 0 bases and 3 bases, there was a span of 21 bases. CDR3 coding DNA: TGTGCCAGCAGTGACTCTAAAAAAGAAGTGCCAGCTGATGGAAACACCATATATTTT. This encodes CASSDSKKEVPADGNTIYF.

The V and J genes are TRBV28 and TRBJ1-5, with D hard to call. Between the trimmed V and J ends, which lost 11 bases and 6 bases, there was a span of 11 bases. CDR1 MDHEN and CDR2 SYDVKM come from the germline V gene. The CDR3 totals 11 residues. The CDR3 protein is CASSVRQPQHF. The DNA of the CDR3 is TGTGCCTCCAGCGTCCGTCAGCCCCAGCATTTT.

This clone was picked up a small number of times. The chain employs TRBV7-2 and TRBJ2-2; D is undetermined. The CDR3 length is 13 residues. V lost 8 bases and J lost 5, with 12 bases in between. Germline V gives CDR1 SGHTA, CDR2 FQGNSA. Written as DNA, the CDR3 is TGTGCCAGCGCTAGGGTATCAACCGGGGAGCTGTTTTTT. It codes for CASARVSTGELFF.

V and J are TRBV2 and TRBJ1-3; TRBD1 aligns across 7 bases. Germline lookup yields CDR1 SNHLY and CDR2 FYNNEI. The CDR3 length is 16 residues. J gave up 4 bases and V 4 bases, and 10 bases lay outside the gene matches. The DNA for the CDR3 is TGTGCCAGCAGTGTGACAGGGCCGGGTGTGGGAAACACCATATATTTT. Amino acid sequence: CASSVTGPGVGNTIYF.

CDR3 sequence reads: CASSLSGQDGYTF. The CDR3 region has the DNA TGTGCCAGCAGTTTATCAGGGCAAGATGGCTACACCTTC. V is TRBV6-5 and J is TRBJ1-2; TRBD1 is a possible D gene (5 bases). Per the germline V gene, CDR1 is MNHEY and CDR2 is SVGAGI. V dropped 4 bases and J dropped 6 bases, with 12 bases sitting between them. This CDR3 is 13 amino acids long.